The TCR beta chain under discussion was sequenced for a study of early T cells in non-severe SARS-CoV-2 infection. Study as a whole: Bulk RNA isolated from unsorted whole blood underwent sequencing; chains were not paired. Findings of the study overall: Comparison of clonotypes with VDJdb favored anti-spike CD8 responses while missing private and CD4 specificities.

In the library, individual cDNA molecules carried attached unique molecular identifiers. TCRdb used MiXCR to reprocess the 5' RACE reads, holding one entry per CDR3 protein. This sample yields 80,000 to 95,000 distinct CDR3 sequences, of which more than 13% are seen a single time; about 10% belongs to the top ten. Trimming removed 1 base from V and 5 bases from J, with 9 bases in between. This CDR3 contains 15 residues. Germline loops: CDR1 LGHDT, CDR2 YNNKEL (reference sequence). This clonotype occurred a few times. What it binds is not known. The chain uses TRBV3-1 and TRBJ1-6, with unresolved D. The sequenced sample consisted of whole blood. This receptor was taken from an adult who was a healthcare worker with PCR-confirmed SARS-CoV-2 infection or an uninfected control (not recorded which). CDR3 nucleotide sequence: TGTGCCAGCAGCCAAGTTCTGACGGATAATTCACCCCTCCACTTT. Translating it yields CASSQVLTDNSPLHF.